Shown below are 24 T cell receptor beta chains from a single sample sequenced in a study of T cell responses to AZD1222 COVID-19 vaccine. TCRdb's copy holds only in-frame clones and misses some; the assay was immunoSEQ multiplex PCR. The table has approximately 100,000 clones, around nine tenths seen once. The sequenced sample was peripheral blood, obtained on day 0 of AZD1222 vaccination. These receptor sequences come from an adult in good health.

The V and J genes are TRBV28 and TRBJ2-3; no clear D. Germline V gene data show CDR1 as MDHEN and CDR2 as SYDVKM. This CDR3 comprises 12 residues. The V end was cut by 5 bases, the J end by 4 bases, with 7 bases between. The CDR3 loop reads CASSMQADTQYF. As DNA, the CDR3 is TGTGCCAGCAGTATGCAGGCAGATACGCAGTATTTT.

This chain uses TRBV18 with TRBJ2-2; D possibly corresponds to TRBD2 (5 bases). The CDR3 is made up of 15 amino acids. Trimming pared 4 bases from V and 1 base from J, leaving 10 bases between. Germline assignment: CDR1 KGHSH and CDR2 LQKENI. The CDR3 loop is CASSQKLGNTGELFF. The DNA for the CDR3 is TGTGCCAGCTCACAAAAACTAGGGAACACCGGGGAGCTGTTTTTT.

The chain employs TRBV4-1 and TRBJ1-3; D gene uncertain. The CDR3 runs 14 residues. Trimming took off 6 bases at V and 7 bases at J, with 16 bases between the two ends. Germline V lookup: CDR1 MGHRA, CDR2 YSYEKL. The CDR3 sequence: CASSVAREVNTIYF. The CDR3 DNA reads TGCGCCAGCAGTGTAGCGAGGGAGGTGAACACCATATATTTT.

The sample holds one count of this clone. The chain is built from TRBV9 and TRBJ1-2; no clear D gene. Per germline, CDR1 SGDLS and CDR2 YYNGEE. CDR3 length: 15 residues. V was pared by 0 bases and J by 0 bases, with 9 bases between. The CDR3 sequence is CASSVEYLANYGYTF. In DNA form, the CDR3 reads TGTGCCAGCAGCGTAGAATATCTAGCTAACTATGGCTACACCTTC.

This rearrangement joins TRBV6-5 to TRBJ2-3; TRBD2 matches 9 bases. Losses at the gene ends were 6 bases for V and 4 bases for J; bases not matched to a gene: 5. Germline values: CDR1 MNHEY, CDR2 SVGAGI. The CDR3 contains 14 residues. Written as DNA, the CDR3 is TGTGCCAGCAGAATAGCGGGGGAAGCAGATACGCAGTATTTT. It is translated as CASRIAGEADTQYF.

The rearrangement links TRBV5-1 to TRBJ2-1; D is unclear. This CDR3 spans 15 amino acids. V lost 0 bases to trimming and J lost 9 bases, with 16 bases between them. The germline CDR1 and CDR2 sequences are SGHRS and YFSETQ. The DNA of the CDR3 is TGCGCCAGCAGCTTGGTTCTGTCCATGCCGGCTGAGCAGTTCTTC. It is translated as CASSLVLSMPAEQFF.

The J gene is TRBJ1-6, the V gene TRBV7-2, with D possibly TRBD1 on 6 matching bases. The length of the CDR3 is 13 residues. Trimming removed 3 bases at V and 7 bases at J, with 7 bases between. Germline CDR1 reads SGHTA; CDR2 reads FQGNSA. CDR3 coding DNA: TGTGCCAGCAGCTTCCAGGGGAATTCACCCCTCCACTTT. This gives the protein CASSFQGNSPLHF.

The chain has TRBV6-6 and TRBJ1-3; TRBD1 agrees at 7 bases. J was trimmed by 0 bases and V by 2 bases; bases with no gene match: 4. CDR3 length: 16 residues. In germline, CDR1 is MNHNY, CDR2 SVGAGI (reference sequence). Here the CDR3 DNA reads TGTGCCAGCAGTTACCGACAGGGAAGCTCTGGAAACACCATATATTTT. It codes for CASSYRQGSSGNTIYF.

This clone has just a few counts. This chain connects TRBV11-2 to TRBJ2-2, with TRBD1 identical over 9 bases. Germline V gives CDR1 SGHAT, CDR2 FQNNGV. J lost 0 bases, V lost 0 bases, and 2 bases had no gene match. The CDR3 totals 17 residues. CDR3 residues: CASSLDWDRANTGELFF. The CDR3 DNA is TGTGCCAGCAGCTTAGATTGGGACAGGGCGAACACCGGGGAGCTGTTTTTT. Full variable domain (outside the CDR3, taken from reference TRBV11-2 and TRBJ2-2): EAGVAQSPRYKIIEKRQSVAFWCNPISGHATLYWYQQILGQGPKLLIQFQNNGVVDDSQLPKDRFSAERLKGVDSTLKIQPAKLEDSAVYLCASSLDWDRANTGELFFGEGSRLTVL.

The chain links TRBV6-5 to TRBJ1-2, with a tentative D call TRBD1 (5 bases). The CDR3 covers 15 residues. Looked up from germline, CDR1 is MNHEY and CDR2 is SVGAGI. V gave up 7 bases and J gave up 4 bases, with 19 bases separating them. The DNA of the CDR3 is TGTGCCAGCACCCCTGACAGCGCTCTTCGCTATGGCTACACCTTC. Protein sequence: CASTPDSALRYGYTF.

The rearrangement uses TRBV5-1 and TRBJ2-3; 8 bases agree with TRBD1. This CDR3 is 14 amino acids long. Germline loops: CDR1 SGHRS, CDR2 YFSETQ. The junction had 4 bases not matched to a gene; V was cut back by 1 base and J by 6 bases. The CDR3 DNA is TGCGCCAGCAGCTTGACAGGGGGTTTGGATACGCAGTATTTT. This codes for CASSLTGGLDTQYF.

The gene calls are TRBV5-1 and TRBJ1-2; 9 positions agree with TRBD1. The V gene end was trimmed by 9 bases and the J gene end by 4 bases; junction bases not matched to a gene: 10. Germline V gives CDR1 SGHRS, CDR2 YFSETQ. This CDR3 is 14 amino acids long. CDR3 sequence reads: CATSGTGSIYGYTF. The CDR3 DNA is TGCGCCACCTCCGGGACAGGGAGTATCTATGGCTACACCTTC.

This chain connects TRBV6-5 to TRBJ2-7; 9 bases are shared with TRBD2. Germline CDR1 and CDR2: MNHEY and SVGAGI. This CDR3 comprises 13 residues. The V segment lost 9 bases and the J segment 7 bases; nucleotides outside the gene matches: 10. The CDR3 DNA is TGTGCCAGTCGTGGACTAGCGTCTGGAGAGCAGTACTTC. Amino acid sequence: CASRGLASGEQYF.

The gene calls are TRBV10-3 and TRBJ1-5; D remains unclear. Trimming pared 3 bases from V and 4 bases from J, leaving 4 bases between. The germline gives CDR1 ENHRY, CDR2 SYGVKD. The CDR3 runs to 12 residues. CDR3 protein: CAISEGNQPQHF. DNA for the CDR3: TGTGCCATCAGTGAAGGGAATCAGCCCCAGCATTTT.

Concerning this clone itself: The identical CDR3 is also encoded by other nucleotide sequences in the sample. The gene calls are TRBV5-4 and TRBJ2-2; 7 positions agree with TRBD2. CDR3 length equals 16 residues. V was clipped by 2 bases and J by 9 bases; unmatched bases: 13. CDR1 is SGHNT, CDR2 YYREEE, per germline (reference sequence). DNA of the CDR3: TGTGCCAGCAGCTTAGCCGGGCGGGGGTTTCGTAGGGAGCTGTTTTTT. This encodes CASSLAGRGFRRELFF.

The V call is TRBV12-3 or TRBV12-4, the J call TRBJ2-7; D not resolved. This CDR3 has 11 residues. With 6 bases removed from V and 1 base from J, the gap between germline ends came to 4 bases. This chain's CDR3 is CASSHSYEQYF. The CDR3, as DNA: TGTGCCAGCAGCCATTCCTACGAGCAGTACTTC.

This rearrangement joins TRBV6-1 to TRBJ2-7, with D uncertain. Trimming pared 1 base from V and 3 bases from J, leaving 7 bases between. From germline, CDR1 is MNHNS and CDR2 SASEGT. This CDR3 region has 13 residues. The CDR3 DNA reads TGTGCCAGCAGTGAAGTAAACCTCTACGAGCAGTACTTC. Its translation: CASSEVNLYEQYF.

The rearrangement joins TRBV2 to TRBJ2-1; D is unclear. Germline CDR1 is SNHLY and CDR2 is FYNNEI. The CDR3 is 14 residues long. V was shortened by 4 bases and J by 3 bases, with 10 bases between the two germline ends. The CDR3 DNA sequence: TGTGCCAGCAGTGCCGCCGAGCGCTACAATGAGCAGTTCTTC. Protein sequence: CASSAAERYNEQFF.

The CDR3 DNA sequence: TGTGCCAGCAATCACTCCTGCGGGGGATTTCAAGAGACCCAGTACTTC. Translating it yields CASNHSCGGFQETQYF. V usage is TRBV4-2 and J usage is TRBJ2-5, with 7 bases matching TRBD2. V trimming: 7 bases; J trimming: 2 bases; junction bases outside the gene matches: 13. The CDR3 loop spans 16 amino acids. Per the germline V gene, CDR1 is LGHNA and CDR2 is YNFKEQ.

V is TRBV10-1 and J is TRBJ2-5; D could derive from TRBD1 or TRBD2 (5 bases each). Germline CDR1 and CDR2: WNHNN and SYGVQD (reference sequence). V was trimmed by 6 bases and J by 5 bases, leaving 13 bases between them. CDR3 length: 13 residues. The CDR3 protein is CASSEGYGETQYF. In DNA form, the CDR3 reads TGCGCCAGCAGCGAGGGGTACGGGGAGACCCAGTACTTC.

This sequence joins TRBV29-1 and TRBJ2-3; tentatively, D is TRBD2 (6 bases). This CDR3 is 17 amino acids long. Per the germline V gene, CDR1 is SQVTM and CDR2 is ANQGSEA. Between the trimmed V and J ends, which lost 1 base and 2 bases, there was a span of 19 bases. As DNA, the CDR3 is TGCAGCGTTGAAGTGGGAGGTCGTGGAGGTGCCACAGATACGCAGTATTTT. As protein: CSVEVGGRGGATDTQYF.

The sample holds one count of this clone. The J gene is TRBJ1-4, the V gene TRBV7-9, with D unresolved. V was shortened by 3 bases and J by 1 base, with 6 bases between the two germline ends. Per the germline V gene, CDR1 is SEHNR and CDR2 is FQNEAQ (reference sequence). The CDR3 is 14 residues long. The CDR3 spells CASSLRETNEKLFF. The CDR3, as DNA: TGTGCCAGCAGCTTGCGGGAAACTAATGAAAAACTGTTTTTT.

This clone was picked up one time. The V and J genes are TRBV6-5 and TRBJ2-4, with a weak D call TRBD1 (6 bases). CDR3 length: 13 residues. Trimming shortened V by 6 bases and J by 7 bases, and 13 bases separated the two germline ends. Germline lookup yields CDR1 MNHEY and CDR2 SVGAGI. CDR3 DNA: TGTGCCAGCAGAGCTACAGGGAGTAACATTCAGTACTTC. Its protein is CASRATGSNIQYF.

This rearrangement joins TRBV11-2 to TRBJ2-7; 7 bases align to TRBD2. J lost 0 bases, V lost 7 bases, and 9 bases had no gene match. The length of the CDR3 is 15 residues. Germline assignment: CDR1 SGHAT and CDR2 FQNNGV. CDR3 nucleotides: TGTGCCAGCACCCTCTCCGGGGGGAGCTCCTACGAGCAGTACTTC. Its translation: CASTLSGGSSYEQYF. The full variable domain, with the rest looked up from reference TRBV11-2 and TRBJ2-7, is EAGVAQSPRYKIIEKRQSVAFWCNPISGHATLYWYQQILGQGPKLLIQFQNNGVVDDSQLPKDRFSAERLKGVDSTLKIQPAKLEDSAVYLCASTLSGGSSYEQYFGPGTRLTVT.